The 7 T cell receptor beta chains presented below share a single source sample, sequenced in a study of blood T cell repertoires in COVID-19. TCRdb's table, derived via immunoSEQ multiplex PCR, lists solely in-frame clones and lacks some. The table records more than 150,000 clones, around 80% of them present only once. The sequencing sample was made of peripheral blood. The receptors here all came from a woman aged 60-75 years with acute or convalescent COVID-19.

The chain combines TRBV6-1 with TRBJ1-1, with D possibly matching TRBD1 (6 bases). CDR1 and CDR2 from the germline V gene are MNHNS and SASEGT. The CDR3 totals 15 residues. V was trimmed by 3 bases and J by 3 bases, leaving 14 bases between them. The CDR3 nucleotides are TGTGCCAGCAGTGACCCCGGACAGCTGCACACTGAAGCTTTCTTT. Its protein is CASSDPGQLHTEAFF.

This clone was counted a single time. The genes are TRBV7-2 and TRBJ2-1, with D possibly TRBD1 on 6 matching bases. With 4 bases removed from V and 2 bases from J, the gap between germline ends came to 9 bases. This CDR3 has 14 amino acids. Per the germline V gene, CDR1 is SGHTA and CDR2 is FQGNSA. For the CDR3, the DNA is TGTGCCAGCAGCTCCTACAGGGCCTACAATGAGCAGTTCTTC. Translating it yields CASSSYRAYNEQFF.

The chain has TRBV6-5 and TRBJ2-3; 9 bases line up with TRBD2. This CDR3 is built from 15 residues. The V segment lost 5 bases and the J segment 0 bases; nucleotides outside the gene matches: 3. Germline loops: CDR1 MNHEY, CDR2 SVGAGI. The CDR3 here is CASSLAGRSTDTQYF. DNA for the CDR3: TGTGCCAGCAGTCTAGCGGGGAGAAGCACAGATACGCAGTATTTT.

This rearrangement joins TRBV19 to TRBJ1-5, with 8 bases lining up with TRBD1. V was pared by 6 bases and J by 0 bases, with 13 bases of the junction left unmatched. Germline CDR1 is LNHDA and CDR2 is SQIVND (reference sequence). The CDR3 is 18 residues long. CDR3 amino acids: CASRTGAAPSYSNQPQHF. Written as DNA, the CDR3 is TGTGCCAGTAGGACAGGGGCCGCTCCCTCGTATAGCAATCAGCCCCAGCATTTT.

The chain couples TRBV29-1 to TRBJ2-1, with TRBD1 identical over 8 bases. CDR1 SQVTM and CDR2 ANQGSEA come from the germline V gene. The trim removed 3 bases at V and 6 bases at J, leaving 7 bases unmatched. CDR3 length equals 14 residues. The CDR3 here is CSVEGQGAVNEQFF. The DNA for the CDR3 is TGCAGCGTTGAGGGGCAGGGGGCGGTCAATGAGCAGTTCTTC.

About this clone itself: Its ends do not fully match the called genes, so a read error is possible. The rearrangement links TRBV2 to TRBJ1-4; TRBD1 aligns across 8 bases. The CDR3 runs to 13 residues. Germline V gene data show CDR1 as SNHLY and CDR2 as FYNNEI. CDR3 in amino acids: CAGRQGFDEKLFF. As DNA, the CDR3 is TGTGCCGGCAGACAGGGGTTCGATGAAAAACTGTTTTTT.

This rearrangement joins TRBV19 to TRBJ1-6; D unclear. Trimming took 6 bases from V and 10 from J, leaving 16 bases between them. Germline CDR1 LNHDA, CDR2 SQIVND (reference sequence). The CDR3 has 14 amino acids. As DNA, the CDR3 is TGTGCCAGTAGCGTCATTATGGAGGACTCACCCCTCCACTTT. Protein sequence: CASSVIMEDSPLHF.